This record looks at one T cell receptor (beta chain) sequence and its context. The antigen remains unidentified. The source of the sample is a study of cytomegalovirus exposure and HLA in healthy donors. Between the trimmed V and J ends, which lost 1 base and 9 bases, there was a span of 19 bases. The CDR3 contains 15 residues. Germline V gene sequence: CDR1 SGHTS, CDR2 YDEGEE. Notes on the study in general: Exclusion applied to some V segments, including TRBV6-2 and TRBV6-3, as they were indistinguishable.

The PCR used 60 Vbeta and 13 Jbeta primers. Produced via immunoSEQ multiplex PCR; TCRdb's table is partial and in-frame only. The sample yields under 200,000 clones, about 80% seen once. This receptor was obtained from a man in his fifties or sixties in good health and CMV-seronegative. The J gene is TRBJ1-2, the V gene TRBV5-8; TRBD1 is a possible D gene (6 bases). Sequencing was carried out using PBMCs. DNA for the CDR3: TGTGCCAGCAGCTTGACAGGGTCCTACGTGGGGAGCTACACCTTC. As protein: CASSLTGSYVGSYTF.